This T cell receptor (beta chain) was captured in a study of PD-1 blockade in classical Hodgkin lymphoma (dated by TCRdb to the early 2020s). Background on the whole study: A peripheral blood immune signature of response to PD-1 blockade in classical Hodgkin lymphoma was defined using TCR beta sequencing and CyTOF.

General study outcomes and caveats: Newly diagnosed patients were reported to have lower baseline TCR diversity than healthy donors, and relapsed/refractory patients were reported to have lower baseline TCR diversity still. Only a single clinical trial cohort was studied, and what caused the repertoire differences, possibly disease activity or prior therapy, remained undefined.

The CDR3 numbers 16 residues from cysteine through phenylalanine. Here the CDR3 DNA is all that survives: 48 bases in frame from base 1. V and J are trimmed by 3 bases and 6 bases, and the gene matches miss 9 bases of the junction. The germline V gene supplies CDR1 MGHRA and CDR2 YSYEKL. The time point tag for this specimen amounts to: newly diagnosed, previously untreated cHL patient sample. To serve as a comparison group for the relapsed/refractory trial patients, PBMCs were sequenced from patients with newly diagnosed, previously untreated classical Hodgkin lymphoma. Peripheral blood was collected in 8 mL Vacutainer Cell Preparation Tubes, from which PBMCs were isolated by centrifugation and then cryopreserved. Genomic DNA was extracted with the Qiagen DNeasy kit from unsorted PBMCs and from negatively selected CD4+ and CD8+ fractions. TCR beta CDR3 regions were amplified by immunoSEQ multiplex PCR using primers annealing to V and J segments. A synthetic immune receptor repertoire was used to minimize amplification bias, and remaining bias was computationally removed after sequencing. Turning to the authors' computational methods: Repertoire diversity was quantified as the Shannon entropy index using custom Python scripts. The unsorted, CD4+ and CD8+ repertoires were each analyzed separately, with the exception of combined analyses, where CD4+ and CD8+ sequences were merged in silico. The table comes from immuneACCESS by way of TCRdb, which keeps in-frame sequences with V and J called. Part of the clones is missing from these tables; in studies checked, under half for an unresolved V gene and the rest for unknown reasons. V and J calls and clone size are given by that table; D and trimming were obtained from the DNA. This sample lists tens of thousands of clones; 85% to 95% were detected once. The top ten hold around 2% of the sample.

For this clone: Its antigen remains unidentified. Per-base quality was not reported, and no clone a single base away is much larger than it.

The sequencing input was peripheral blood mononuclear cells (PBMCs). The V gene is TRBV4-1 and the J gene is TRBJ2-7; 12 middle bases align to TRBD1. The clonotype originates from a human donor with classical Hodgkin lymphoma. The CDR3 reads as follows: CASSHPGRDRGREQYF. The DNA is as follows: TGCGCCAGCAGCCACCCCGGTAGGGACAGGGGGCGCGAGCAGTACTTC.